Presented here are 22 T cell receptor beta chains from one specimen sequenced in a study of T cells in tuberculosis. The data were produced by immunoSEQ multiplex PCR, yet TCRdb's version contains in-frame clones alone and is incomplete. The sample shows about 30,000 clones, roughly 93% of them seen only once. Material for sequencing was PBMCs. These receptors were obtained from a donor aged 5-35 years with latent tuberculosis or without tuberculosis infection.

This clone has only one observation. The chain is built from TRBV2 and TRBJ2-1; 9 bases are shared with TRBD2. V shed 5 bases, J shed 10 bases, and the junction held 3 bases outside the gene matches. In germline, CDR1 is SNHLY, CDR2 FYNNEI. The CDR3 runs 12 residues. In DNA, the CDR3 is TGTGCCAGCAGTCCGGGACTAGCAGAGCAGTTCTTC. This codes for CASSPGLAEQFF.

The CDR3 DNA reads TGCGCCAGCAGTCGTTACGGGACAGGGTCTGCAACTAATGAAAAACTGTTTTTT. The encoded protein is CASSRYGTGSATNEKLFF. The chain has TRBV23-1 and TRBJ1-4; 9 nucleotides match TRBD1. TRBV23-1 falls under the ORF class, with uncertain function. This CDR3 contains 18 residues. With 4 bases clipped from V and 0 bases from J, the junction kept 9 bases outside the gene matches.

The chain links TRBV19 to TRBJ2-7; 10 nucleotides line up with TRBD1. The V gene's germline CDR1 is LNHDA and CDR2 SQIVND (reference sequence). V shed 5 bases and J 5 bases; nucleotides not matched to a gene: 9. The CDR3 extends over 15 amino acids. In nucleotides, the CDR3 is TGTGCCAGTAGTTTCGGGACAGGGGCTACGAACGAGCAGTACTTC. Translated: CASSFGTGATNEQYF.

CDR3 in DNA: TGTGCCAGCAGCTTAGGCGGAAGCGCCTGGGACAATGAGCAGTTCTTC. This codes for CASSLGGSAWDNEQFF. The J gene is TRBJ2-1, the V gene TRBV7-9; no definite D call. CDR3 size: 16 residues. Germline CDR1 is SEHNR and CDR2 is FQNEAQ (reference sequence). Trimming took 1 base from V and 5 from J, leaving 15 bases between them.

The V gene is TRBV7-9, the J gene TRBJ2-7; 10 nucleotides line up with TRBD1. J lost 2 bases, V lost 5 bases, and 6 bases had no gene match. Per the germline V gene, CDR1 is SEHNR and CDR2 is FQNEAQ (reference sequence). The CDR3 is 15 amino acids. CDR3 region: CASSPRDRGPYEQYF. Written as DNA, the CDR3 is TGTGCCAGCAGCCCCCGGGACAGGGGTCCCTACGAGCAGTACTTC. The variable domain in full, with the rest retrieved from reference TRBV7-9 and TRBJ2-7, is DTGVSQNPRHKITKRGQNVTFRCDPISEHNRLYWYRQTLGQGPEFLTYFQNEAQLEKSRLLSDRFSAERPKGSFSTLEIQRTEQGDSAMYLCASSPRDRGPYEQYFGPGTRLTVT.

V and J are TRBV7-2 and TRBJ1-1; D gene unclear. Germline V gives CDR1 SGHTA, CDR2 FQGNSA. Trimming took off 0 bases at V and 8 bases at J, with 16 bases between the two ends. The CDR3 runs 15 residues. The chain's CDR3 is CASSLAIDTLREAFF. In nucleotides, the CDR3 is TGTGCCAGCAGCTTAGCAATAGACACACTCAGGGAAGCTTTCTTT.

The chain combines TRBV7-9 with TRBJ2-6; TRBD2 is a possible D gene (5 bases). The CDR3 has 14 residues. Germline loops: CDR1 SEHNR, CDR2 FQNEAQ (reference sequence). Between the trimmed V and J ends, which lost 10 bases and 0 bases, there was a span of 10 bases. For the CDR3, the DNA is TGTGCCACGGGGTGGGGCTCTGGGGCCAACGTCCTGACTTTC. It codes for CATGWGSGANVLTF.

The V and J genes are TRBV11-2 and TRBJ2-3, with 9 bases that match TRBD2. Per germline, CDR1 SGHAT and CDR2 FQNNGV. This CDR3 has 16 residues. The J segment lost 1 base and the V segment lost 0 bases, leaving 2 bases of the junction unmatched. CDR3 sequence reads: CASSLDTSGRTDTQYF. The CDR3 region has the DNA TGTGCCAGCAGCTTAGACACTAGCGGGCGCACAGATACGCAGTATTTT.

The chain is built from TRBV10-3 and TRBJ2-5; 8 nucleotides match TRBD2. The CDR3 covers 14 residues. Trimming at V came to 2 bases and at J to 1 base, leaving 0 bases not matched to a gene. Per the germline V gene, CDR1 is ENHRY and CDR2 is SYGVKD. CDR3 sequence (DNA): TGTGCCATCAGTGAGCGGGAGGGCCAAGAGACCCAGTACTTC. Its translation is CAISEREGQETQYF.

J is TRBJ2-2 and V is TRBV25-1; TRBD1 agrees at 7 bases. Losses at the gene ends were 3 bases for V and 5 bases for J; bases not matched to a gene: 9. Germline CDR1 is MGHDK and CDR2 is SYGVNS. This CDR3 contains 16 residues. The CDR3 is CASSDPYGRGTGELFF. The CDR3 DNA follows: TGTGCCAGCAGTGACCCATACGGCAGGGGGACCGGGGAGCTGTTTTTT.

This chain uses TRBV7-9 with TRBJ2-3; a weak D match, TRBD1 (5 bases). CDR1 is SEHNR and CDR2 is FQNEAQ in the germline V gene (reference sequence). CDR3 length: 14 amino acids. The ends were cut back, 3 bases at V and 2 bases at J, with 9 bases in the middle. CDR3 bases: TGTGCCAGCAGCTTGGGGCAGGCCACAGATACGCAGTATTTT. This codes for CASSLGQATDTQYF.

This chain joins TRBV7-9 and TRBJ2-1, with TRBD2 identical over 7 bases. The CDR3 loop spans 16 amino acids. V trimming: 2 bases; J trimming: 2 bases; junction bases outside the gene matches: 6. CDR1 is SEHNR, CDR2 FQNEAQ, per germline (reference sequence). DNA of the CDR3: TGTGCCAGCAGCTTATGGAATGCGGGAGCCTACAATGAGCAGTTCTTC. It is translated as CASSLWNAGAYNEQFF.

V gene TRBV7-8 combines with J gene TRBJ2-5, with D perhaps TRBD2 (6 bases). CDR1 is SGHVS, CDR2 FQNEAQ, per germline. There are 16 residues in the CDR3. Trimming took 5 bases from V and 1 from J, leaving 17 bases between them. This CDR3 reads CASSIRALAPQETQYF. CDR3 in DNA: TGTGCCAGCAGCATCAGGGCCCTAGCGCCCCAAGAGACCCAGTACTTC.

The chain links TRBV5-8 to TRBJ2-7; 8 nucleotides align to TRBD1. This CDR3 comprises 13 residues. CDR1 SGHTS and CDR2 YDEGEE come from the germline V gene. V shed 2 bases, J shed 6 bases, and the junction held 4 bases outside the gene matches. The CDR3 DNA sequence: TGTGCCAGCAGCTTAAATCAGGGGGCCGAGCAGTACTTC. It is translated as CASSLNQGAEQYF. Full variable domain (missing parts from reference TRBV5-8 and TRBJ2-7): EAGVTQSPTHLIKTRGQQATLRCSPISGHTSVYWYQQALGLGLQFLLWYDEGEERNRGNFPPRFSGRQFPNYSSELNVNALELEDSALYLCASSLNQGAEQYFGPGTRLTVT.

The chain combines TRBV4-1 with TRBJ2-7, with 15 bases identical to TRBD2. The V gene end was trimmed by 4 bases and the J gene end by 2 bases; junction bases not matched to a gene: 12. The CDR3 has 19 residues. CDR1 is MGHRA, CDR2 YSYEKL, per germline. DNA for the CDR3: TGCGCCAGCAGCCTCTGGCCGGGACTAGCGGGGGGCCCTCCCTACGAGCAGTACTTC. Translation gives CASSLWPGLAGGPPYEQYF.

The chain employs TRBV19 and TRBJ2-7; D might be TRBD2 (6 bases). The length of the CDR3 is 14 residues. From germline, CDR1 is LNHDA and CDR2 SQIVND (reference sequence). V lost 9 bases, J lost 2 bases, and 17 bases lay in between. The DNA of the CDR3 is TGTGCCAGCAGTTTCTCTCGGGAGCCCTACGAGCAGTACTTC. It translates to CASSFSREPYEQYF.

The gene calls are TRBV5-1 and TRBJ2-3; 7 positions agree with TRBD2. Germline trimming cut 0 bases from V and 5 bases from J; bases unmatched to any gene: 9. CDR1 is SGHRS and CDR2 is YFSETQ in the germline V gene. The CDR3 consists of 16 residues. CDR3 coding DNA: TGCGCCAGCAGCTTGGACGGAGCCCCGGGGGGAGATACGCAGTATTTT. Protein product: CASSLDGAPGGDTQYF.

The chain links TRBV2 to TRBJ1-2, with D possibly being TRBD1 (5 bases). Trimming shortened V by 4 bases and J by 1 base, and 10 bases separated the two germline ends. Germline assignment: CDR1 SNHLY and CDR2 FYNNEI. The CDR3 sequence is 14 residues long. CDR3 sequence reads: CASSGQSRNYGYTF. The CDR3 DNA sequence: TGTGCCAGCAGTGGACAGTCCCGTAACTATGGCTACACCTTC.

The rearrangement uses TRBV11-1 and TRBJ2-1, with D perhaps matching TRBD1 (6 bases). V was cut by 1 base and J by 4 bases, with 14 bases left in between. The CDR3 sequence is 16 residues long. Germline V gives CDR1 SGHAT, CDR2 FQDESV (reference sequence). The CDR3 DNA reads TGTGCCAGCAGCTTAGGGGCCGGGACACTATACAATGAGCAGTTCTTC. This gives the protein CASSLGAGTLYNEQFF.

This clone appeared a single time. The V gene is TRBV25-1, the J gene TRBJ1-2; the D gene is possibly TRBD1 (6 bases). CDR3 size: 18 residues. Germline loops: CDR1 MGHDK, CDR2 SYGVNS. Trimming cost V 2 bases and J 1 base, with 20 bases left between them. The CDR3 DNA reads TGTGCCAGCAGTGAAGGTGGAACAGGGAGTCTCCTTAACTATGGCTACACCTTC. This codes for CASSEGGTGSLLNYGYTF.

This clone was counted once. The V call is TRBV29-1, the J call TRBJ1-2; the D gene is possibly TRBD1 (5 bases). This CDR3 spans 13 amino acids. Germline values: CDR1 SQVTM, CDR2 ANQGSEA. V dropped 3 bases and J dropped 1 base, with 9 bases sitting between them. CDR3 coding DNA: TGCAGCGTTGATCAGGGAAGTAACTATGGCTACACCTTC. It codes for CSVDQGSNYGYTF.

This sequence joins TRBV5-5 and TRBJ2-3; D ambiguous. The CDR3 has 14 amino acids. Germline V gene sequence: CDR1 SGHKS, CDR2 YYEKEE (reference sequence). V was cut by 4 bases and J by 0 bases, with 9 bases left in between. The CDR3 bases are TGTGCCAGCAGCCATCCGCGGAGCACAGATACGCAGTATTTT. This gives the protein CASSHPRSTDTQYF.